Following are 14 T cell receptor beta chains from one sample sequenced in a study of T cells of healthy individuals. MiXCR, applied by TCRdb to the 5' RACE reads, yields one record per CDR3 protein. The table includes 100,000 or so distinct CDR3 sequences, under 20% detected once. The receptors derive from a human donor in good health.

This sequence joins TRBV3-1 and TRBJ2-7; weak D call: TRBD1 (6 bases). The germline V and J ends were trimmed by 3 bases and 3 bases, with 12 bases remaining between them. The CDR3 runs 14 residues. CDR1 is LGHDT and CDR2 is YNNKEL in the germline V gene (reference sequence). CDR3 sequence: CASSQYTGFYEQYF. CDR3 coding DNA: TGTGCCAGCAGCCAGTATACAGGGTTCTACGAGCAGTACTTC.

This clonotype was picked up a small number of times. The chain carries TRBV10-3 and TRBJ2-7, with D uncertain. Trimming cost V 4 bases and J 5 bases, with 6 bases left between them. The CDR3 length is 11 residues. Germline V gene data show CDR1 as ENHRY and CDR2 as SYGVKD. The CDR3 here is CAISVLNEQYF. The DNA of the CDR3 is TGTGCCATCAGTGTCCTAAACGAGCAGTACTTC.

This clonotype was counted a few times. CDR3 in amino acids: CASRPQRLGFFYEQYF. The CDR3 DNA follows: TGTGCCAGCAGGCCCCAGAGGCTGGGTTTCTTCTACGAGCAGTACTTC. The gene calls are TRBV6-6 and TRBJ2-7; D is unresolved. The CDR3 consists of 16 residues. The germline V and J ends were trimmed by 6 bases and 3 bases, with 21 bases remaining between them. CDR1 is MNHNY, CDR2 SVGAGI, per germline (reference sequence).

This clonotype was counted ten times or more. The genes are TRBV20-1 and TRBJ2-6; no definite D call. V was trimmed by 5 bases and J by 0 bases, leaving 14 bases between them. This CDR3 comprises 16 residues. CDR1 is DFQATT and CDR2 is SNEGSKA in the germline V gene (reference sequence). The DNA of the CDR3 is TGCAGTGCTGTCGGACGGACCACCTCTGGGGCCAACGTCCTGACTTTC. Translating gives CSAVGRTTSGANVLTF.

The chain carries TRBV20-1 and TRBJ2-4, with 9 bases identical to TRBD2. V trimming: 1 base; J trimming: 2 bases; junction bases outside the gene matches: 9. Germline-derived CDR1 and CDR2 are DFQATT and SNEGSKA (reference sequence). The CDR3 extends over 17 amino acids. The CDR3: CSARGGLAGNSKNIQYF. The CDR3 region has the DNA TGCAGTGCTAGAGGAGGGCTAGCGGGGAACTCCAAAAACATTCAGTACTTC.

This clonotype has a handful of counts. This sequence joins TRBV30 and TRBJ2-1; 11 positions match TRBD1. CDR1 is GTSNPN and CDR2 is SVGIG in the germline V gene (reference sequence). This CDR3 has 16 residues. Germline trimming cut 3 bases from V and 4 bases from J; bases unmatched to any gene: 8. For the CDR3, the DNA is TGTGCCTGGAGCGTGACTTGGGACAGGGGGTACAATGAGCAGTTCTTC. Its translation: CAWSVTWDRGYNEQFF.

Many counts were recorded for this clonotype. V gene TRBV7-8 combines with J gene TRBJ2-7; 8 nucleotides line up with TRBD1. CDR1 is SGHVS, CDR2 FQNEAQ, per germline. The CDR3 runs to 15 residues. The junction had 4 bases not matched to a gene; V was cut back by 2 bases and J by 1 base. This CDR3 reads CASSLSGDRSYEQYF. In nucleotides, the CDR3 is TGTGCCAGCAGCTTATCGGGGGACAGGTCCTACGAGCAGTACTTC.

This chain joins TRBV9 and TRBJ1-5, with D perhaps TRBD1 (6 bases). V dropped 2 bases and J dropped 5 bases, with 14 bases sitting between them. This CDR3 has 15 residues. The germline gives CDR1 SGDLS, CDR2 YYNGEE. CDR3 region: CASSVGGRRDQPQHF. The CDR3, as DNA: TGTGCCAGCAGCGTCGGGGGGCGAAGGGATCAGCCCCAGCATTTT.

The CDR3, as DNA: TGTGCCAGCTCATTGGGACTGGCCAACGAGCCCCAGCATTTT. It translates to CASSLGLANEPQHF. The J gene is TRBJ1-5, the V gene TRBV18, with D possibly matching TRBD1 (5 bases). CDR1 is KGHSH and CDR2 is LQKENI in the germline V gene. Trimming pared 5 bases from V and 8 bases from J, leaving 16 bases between. The CDR3 is 14 residues long.

The V and J genes are TRBV18 and TRBJ1-3; D gene unclear. V dropped 2 bases and J dropped 4 bases, with 15 bases sitting between them. The CDR3 is 16 residues long. Germline V gene data show CDR1 as KGHSH and CDR2 as LQKENI. DNA of the CDR3: TGTGCCAGCTCACCATCGGCGGGAGATTCAGGAAACACCATATATTTT. This encodes CASSPSAGDSGNTIYF.

The chain employs TRBV20-1 and TRBJ1-1; a weak D match, TRBD1 (5 bases). Germline CDR1 reads DFQATT; CDR2 reads SNEGSKA (reference sequence). V lost 1 base to trimming and J lost 4 bases, with 13 bases between them. This CDR3 contains 14 residues. The CDR3 sequence is CSARGGGAFTEAFF. The CDR3 DNA reads TGCAGTGCTAGAGGGGGGGGAGCGTTCACTGAAGCTTTCTTT.

This clonotype has ten or more counts. The V call is TRBV6-6, the J call TRBJ2-1; 9 bases fit TRBD1. The CDR3 consists of 14 residues. Germline values: CDR1 MNHNY, CDR2 SVGAGI (reference sequence). J was trimmed by 5 bases and V by 5 bases; bases with no gene match: 4. The CDR3 reads CASSQDRGNNEQFF. The CDR3 DNA reads as TGTGCCAGCAGTCAGGACAGGGGAAACAATGAGCAGTTCTTC.

The chain joins TRBV19 to TRBJ1-1; 7 bases match TRBD1. Germline V gives CDR1 LNHDA, CDR2 SQIVND (reference sequence). V lost 5 bases and J lost 2; bases outside the gene matches: 14. The CDR3 sequence is 17 residues long. CDR3 in DNA: TGTGCCAGTAGTCCCCGACAGGGACAATTCCTCAACACTGAAGCTTTCTTT. Translating it yields CASSPRQGQFLNTEAFF.

The chain joins TRBV21-1 to TRBJ2-1; TRBD1, the table's D call, was not compared with the DNA. TRBV21-1 is given as a pseudogene. This CDR3 has 15 amino acids. The CDR3 coding sequence is TGTGCCAGCAGCGTCCGGGACAGGGAAGTCAATGAGCAGTTCTTC. Protein sequence: CASSVRDREVNEQFF.